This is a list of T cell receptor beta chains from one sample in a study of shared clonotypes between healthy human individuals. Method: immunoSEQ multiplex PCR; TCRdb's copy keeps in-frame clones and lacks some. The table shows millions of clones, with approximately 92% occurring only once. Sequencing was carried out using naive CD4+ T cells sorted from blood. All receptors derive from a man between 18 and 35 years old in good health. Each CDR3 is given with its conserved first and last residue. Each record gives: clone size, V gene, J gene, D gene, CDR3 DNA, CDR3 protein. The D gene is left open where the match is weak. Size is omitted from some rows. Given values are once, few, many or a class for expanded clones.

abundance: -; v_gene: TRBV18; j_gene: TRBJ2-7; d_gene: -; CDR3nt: TGTGCCAGCTCAAGGCAAGAGTACGAGCAGTACTTC; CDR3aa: CASSRQEYEQYF
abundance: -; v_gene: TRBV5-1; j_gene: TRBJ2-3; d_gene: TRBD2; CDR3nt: TGCGCCAGCAGCTTGACGGGGGGGCTCGGCGTTTCCAGCACAGATACGCAGTATTTT; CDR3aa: CASSLTGGLGVSSTDTQYF
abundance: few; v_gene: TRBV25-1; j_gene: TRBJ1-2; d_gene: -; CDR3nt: TGTGCCAGCAGTGAATATCAGTTCGGGGGTGGCTACACCTTC; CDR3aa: CASSEYQFGGGYTF
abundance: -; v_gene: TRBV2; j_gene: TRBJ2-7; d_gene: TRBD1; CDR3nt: TGTGCCAGCAGTTTATCGGGACAGGGCCTCTACGAGCAGTACTTC; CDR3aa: CASSLSGQGLYEQYF
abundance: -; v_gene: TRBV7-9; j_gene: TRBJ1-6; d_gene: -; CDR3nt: TGTGCCAGCAGCCCAGAGACTTCCTATAATTCACCCCTCCACTTT; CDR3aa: CASSPETSYNSPLHF
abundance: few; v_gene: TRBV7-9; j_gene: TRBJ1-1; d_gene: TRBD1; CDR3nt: TGTGCCAGCAGCCTGGGACAGCAGAACACTGAAGCTTTCTTT; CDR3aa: CASSLGQQNTEAFF
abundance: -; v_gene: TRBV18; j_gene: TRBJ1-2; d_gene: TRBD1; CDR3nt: TGTGCCAGCTCACCAAGAGGACAGGAGTCTAATAACTATGGCTACACCTTC; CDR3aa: CASSPRGQESNNYGYTF
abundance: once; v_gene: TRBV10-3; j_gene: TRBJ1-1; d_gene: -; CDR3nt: TGTGCCATCAGCGACACGGGGCCGGCGATTACTGAAGCTTTCTTT; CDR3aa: CAISDTGPAITEAFF
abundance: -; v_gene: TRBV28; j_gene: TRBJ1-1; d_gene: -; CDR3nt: TGTGCCAGCAGCCTTCAGGCTATTAACACTGAAGCTTTCTTT; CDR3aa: CASSLQAINTEAFF
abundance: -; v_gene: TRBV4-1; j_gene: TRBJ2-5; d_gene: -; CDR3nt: TGCGCCAGCAGCTTAGTGCTGTTAGAGACCCAGTACTTC; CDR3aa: CASSLVLLETQYF
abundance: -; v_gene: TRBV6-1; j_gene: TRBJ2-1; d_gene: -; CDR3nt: TGTGCCAGCAGTGAAGGGACCTTGGAGCAGTTCTTC; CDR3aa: CASSEGTLEQFF
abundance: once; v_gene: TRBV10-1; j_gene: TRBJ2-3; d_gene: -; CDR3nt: TGCGCCAGCAGTGAATCAGGGAATTGGGATACGCAGTATTTT; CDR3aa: CASSESGNWDTQYF
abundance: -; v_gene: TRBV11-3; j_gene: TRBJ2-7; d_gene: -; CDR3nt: TGTGCCAGCAGCTTCGGGACTCCCTACGAGCAGTACTTC; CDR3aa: CASSFGTPYEQYF
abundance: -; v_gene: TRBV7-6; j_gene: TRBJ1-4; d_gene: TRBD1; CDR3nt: TGTGCCAGCAGCTTACAGGGGGTGGGAGAAAAACTGTTTTTT; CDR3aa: CASSLQGVGEKLFF
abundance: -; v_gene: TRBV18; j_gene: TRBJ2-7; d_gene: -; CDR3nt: TGTGCCAGCTCACCTCTTTCGGGCTACGAGCAGTACTTC; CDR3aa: CASSPLSGYEQYF
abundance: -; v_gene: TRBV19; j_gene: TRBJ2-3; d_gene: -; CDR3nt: TGTGCCAGTAGTATAGGGGGGGCGCTTACAGATACGCAGTATTTT; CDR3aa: CASSIGGALTDTQYF
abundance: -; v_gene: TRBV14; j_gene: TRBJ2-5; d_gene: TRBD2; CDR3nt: TGTGCCAGCAGCCAGGGACTAGCGGGAGCGGAGACCCAGTACTTC; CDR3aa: CASSQGLAGAETQYF
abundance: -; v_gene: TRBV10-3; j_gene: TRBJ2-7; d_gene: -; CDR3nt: TGTGCCATCAAGGGTAGCGGACCCTACGAGCAGTACTTC; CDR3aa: CAIKGSGPYEQYF
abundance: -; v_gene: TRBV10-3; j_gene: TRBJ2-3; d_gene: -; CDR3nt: TGTGCCATCAGGAGAGATTCAAACACAGATACGCAGTATTTT; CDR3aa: CAIRRDSNTDTQYF
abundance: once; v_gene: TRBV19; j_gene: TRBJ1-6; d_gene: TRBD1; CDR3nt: TGTGCCAGTAGTATTGGGACAGGGGGATATAATTCACCCCTCCACTTT; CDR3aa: CASSIGTGGYNSPLHF
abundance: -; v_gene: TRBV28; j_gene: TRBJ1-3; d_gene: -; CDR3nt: TGTGCCAGCAATTCGGGGAGGAGCTCTGGAAACACCATATATTTT; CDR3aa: CASNSGRSSGNTIYF
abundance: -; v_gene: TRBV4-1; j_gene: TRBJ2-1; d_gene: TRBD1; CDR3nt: TGCGCCAGCAGCCGGGACAGGGGCTATGAGCAGTTCTTC; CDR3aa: CASSRDRGYEQFF
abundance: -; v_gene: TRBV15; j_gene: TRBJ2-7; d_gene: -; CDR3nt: TGTGCCACCAGCAGAGGGGGGTCCTCAGCGAACGAGCAGTACTTC; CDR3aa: CATSRGGSSANEQYF
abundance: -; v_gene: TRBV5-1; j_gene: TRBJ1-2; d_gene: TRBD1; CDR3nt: TGCGCCTCCGGACCGGGACAGCCTCCTTCGTACTTC; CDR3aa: CASGPGQPPSYF
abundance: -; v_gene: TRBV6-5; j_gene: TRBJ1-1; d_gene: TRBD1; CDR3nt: TGTGCCAGCAGCCTCGGACAGGGGGCAACTGAAGCTTTCTTT; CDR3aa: CASSLGQGATEAFF
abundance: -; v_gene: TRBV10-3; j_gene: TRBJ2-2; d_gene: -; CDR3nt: TGTGCCATCCCATCCATCCCCCACCGGGGAGCTGTTTTT; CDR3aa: CAIPSIPHRGAVF
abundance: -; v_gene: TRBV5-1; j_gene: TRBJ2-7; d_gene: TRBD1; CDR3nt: TGCGCCAGCAGCTTCCGACAGGGGTTCGAGCAGTACTTC; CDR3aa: CASSFRQGFEQYF
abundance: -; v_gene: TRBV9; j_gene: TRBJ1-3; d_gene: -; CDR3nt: TGTGCCAGCAGCGTAGGACCAGGGTCCGGAAACACCATATATTTT; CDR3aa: CASSVGPGSGNTIYF
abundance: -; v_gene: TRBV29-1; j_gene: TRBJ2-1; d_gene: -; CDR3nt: TGCAGCGTTGAAGGGCAGAGCTACAATGAGCAGTTCTTC; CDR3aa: CSVEGQSYNEQFF
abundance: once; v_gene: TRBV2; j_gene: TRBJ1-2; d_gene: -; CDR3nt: TGTGCCAGCAGTGATTCAGGGGCGAGGTATGGCTACACCTTC; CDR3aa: CASSDSGARYGYTF
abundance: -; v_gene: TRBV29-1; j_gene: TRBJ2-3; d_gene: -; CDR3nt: TGCAGCGCCAAATGGTACAGGGATACAGATACGCAGTATTTT; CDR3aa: CSAKWYRDTDTQYF
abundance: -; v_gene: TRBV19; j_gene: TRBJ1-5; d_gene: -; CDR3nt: TGTGCCAGTAGTATAGGTGCCCAGGGGCGGACTCAGCCCCAGCATTTT; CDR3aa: CASSIGAQGRTQPQHF
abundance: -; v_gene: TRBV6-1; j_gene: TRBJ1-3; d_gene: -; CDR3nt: TGTGCCAGCTTCCTCAGGGGAGGCTCTGGAAACACCATATATTTT; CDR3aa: CASFLRGGSGNTIYF
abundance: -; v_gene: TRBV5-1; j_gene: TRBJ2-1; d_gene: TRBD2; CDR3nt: TGCGCCAGCAGCTCCGGGACTAGCAGCCATGAGCAGTTCTTC; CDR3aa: CASSSGTSSHEQFF
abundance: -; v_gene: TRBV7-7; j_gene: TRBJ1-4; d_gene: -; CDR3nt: TGTGCTAGCAGCTTAGGGTGCACCCCGCTTTTCTGGGGGGTGGATGAAAAACTGTTTTTT; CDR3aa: CASSLGCTPLFWGVDEKLFF
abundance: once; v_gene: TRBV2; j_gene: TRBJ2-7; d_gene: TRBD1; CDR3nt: TGTGCCAGCAGCCTAATGGGGACAGGGGGATACGAGCAGTACTTC; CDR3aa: CASSLMGTGGYEQYF
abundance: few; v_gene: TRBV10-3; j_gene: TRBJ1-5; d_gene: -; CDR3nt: TGTGCCATCAGTGGAGCCGGAGGGCAGCCCCAGCATTTT; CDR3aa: CAISGAGGQPQHF
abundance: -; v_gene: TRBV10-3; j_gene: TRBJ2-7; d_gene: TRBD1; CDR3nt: TGTGCCATCAGTGTGACAGGGGCGACCTACGAGCAGTACTTC; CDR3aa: CAISVTGATYEQYF
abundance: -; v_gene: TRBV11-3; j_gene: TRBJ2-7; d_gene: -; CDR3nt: TGTGCCAGCAGCTCCAACCGGGACCACGACGAGCAGTACTTC; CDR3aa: CASSSNRDHDEQYF
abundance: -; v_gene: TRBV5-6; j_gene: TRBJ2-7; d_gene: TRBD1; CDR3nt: TGTGCCAGCAGCTTGGACAGGACAGGGGATCCCTACGAGCAGTACTTC; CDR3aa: CASSLDRTGDPYEQYF
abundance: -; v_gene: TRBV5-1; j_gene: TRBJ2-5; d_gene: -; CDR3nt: TGCGCCAGCAGCTTGATTGTGGGTGAGACCCAGTACTTC; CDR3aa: CASSLIVGETQYF
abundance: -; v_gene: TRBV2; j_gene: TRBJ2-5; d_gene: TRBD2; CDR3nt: TGTGCCAGCAGTGATCGGCCAGGGACTAGCGGGAGCTCCGGGACCCAGTACTTC; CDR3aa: CASSDRPGTSGSSGTQYF
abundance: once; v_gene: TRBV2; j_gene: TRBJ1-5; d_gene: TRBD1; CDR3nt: TGTGCCAGCAGCAAAAACAGGGGCGATCAGCCCCAGCATTTT; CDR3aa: CASSKNRGDQPQHF
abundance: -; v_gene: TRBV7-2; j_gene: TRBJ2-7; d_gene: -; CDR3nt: TGTGCCAGCAGCCGATTGGGGGGTTCGCAGTACTTC; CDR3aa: CASSRLGGSQYF
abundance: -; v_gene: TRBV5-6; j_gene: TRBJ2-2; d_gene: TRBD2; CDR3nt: TGTGCCAGCAGCTTGGTGGCGGGAGGGCCTCACACCGGGGAGCTGTTTTTT; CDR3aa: CASSLVAGGPHTGELFF
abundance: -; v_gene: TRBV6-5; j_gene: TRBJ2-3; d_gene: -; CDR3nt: TGTGCCAGCAGTTACTCGGGTAGGGGTTCAGATACGCAGTATTTT; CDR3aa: CASSYSGRGSDTQYF
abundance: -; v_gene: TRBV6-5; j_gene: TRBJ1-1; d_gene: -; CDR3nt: TGTGCCAGCAGCGGTACAGGGTCACCTGAAGCTTTCTTT; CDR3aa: CASSGTGSPEAFF
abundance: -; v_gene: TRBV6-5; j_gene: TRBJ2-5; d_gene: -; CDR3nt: TGTGCCAGCAGTTACTCGATGGTCGGAGAGACCCAGTACTTC; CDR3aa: CASSYSMVGETQYF
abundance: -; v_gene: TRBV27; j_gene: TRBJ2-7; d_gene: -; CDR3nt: TGTGCCAGCAGTTTAAAGGCGGGGCCCTACGAGCAGTACTTC; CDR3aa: CASSLKAGPYEQYF
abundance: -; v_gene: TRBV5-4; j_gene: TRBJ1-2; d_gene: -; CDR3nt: TGTGCCAGCAGCGGCGCACAGGGATCCCTTTATGGCTACACCTTC; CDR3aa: CASSGAQGSLYGYTF
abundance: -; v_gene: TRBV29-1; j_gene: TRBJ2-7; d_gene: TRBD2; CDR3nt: TGCAGCGTCTCGGGACTAGCCTACGAGCAGTACTTC; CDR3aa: CSVSGLAYEQYF
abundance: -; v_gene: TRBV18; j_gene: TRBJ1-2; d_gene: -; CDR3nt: TGTGCCAGCTCACCAGGGACTAACTATGGCTACACCTTC; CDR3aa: CASSPGTNYGYTF
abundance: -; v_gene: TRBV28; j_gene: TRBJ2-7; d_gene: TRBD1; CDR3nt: TGTGCCAGCAGTTTACCCAAGACAGGGGTTAACTCCTACGAGCAGTACTTC; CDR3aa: CASSLPKTGVNSYEQYF
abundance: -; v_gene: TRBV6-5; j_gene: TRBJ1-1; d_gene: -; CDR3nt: TGTGCCAGCAGCTCAGCTACCCTGGCTTTCTTT; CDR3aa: CASSSATLAFF
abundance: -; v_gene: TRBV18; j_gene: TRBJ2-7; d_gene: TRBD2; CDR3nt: TGTGCCAGCTCACCAACGACTAGCGGGGGGGATGAGTACTTC; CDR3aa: CASSPTTSGGDEYF